This TCR beta chain was recorded in a study of cytomegalovirus exposure and HLA in healthy donors. Study conclusions and caveats: The majority of CMV-associated TCR beta chains were reported as apparently HLA-restricted in a later analysis.

The PCR used 60 Vbeta and 13 Jbeta primers. Profiled with immunoSEQ multiplex PCR; TCRdb holds only in-frame clones, not every one. The table lists around 150,000 clones, approximately 81% of them singletons. For this clone: Antigen unknown.

J lost 6 bases, V lost 4 bases, and 15 bases had no gene match. CDR3 length equals 17 residues. CDR1 and CDR2 (germline): SGHVS, FQNEAQ. The specimen was PBMCs. The chain is built from TRBV7-8 and TRBJ2-3; TRBD2 agrees at 8 bases. The source of this sequence is a man aged 18 to 29 in good health and CMV-seronegative. The CDR3: CASSSLSGLGGSDTQYF. CDR3 nucleotides: TGTGCCAGCAGCTCTCTTTCGGGACTAGGAGGTTCGGATACGCAGTATTTT.